Each of the 23 T cell receptor beta chains below was sequenced from the same sample in a study of T cell changes during pregnancy in multiple sclerosis. Clones were read by immunoSEQ multiplex PCR, and TCRdb kept only the in-frame ones, dropping some. The table records tens of thousands of clones, roughly 88% of them present only once. The sequencing here drew on peripheral blood, taken in the second trimester of pregnancy. All receptors come from a female donor with multiple sclerosis, enrolled in a pregnancy study.

The chain recombines TRBV6-4 with TRBJ1-1, with 7 bases matching TRBD1. Germline values: CDR1 MRHNA, CDR2 SNTAGT. The trim removed 6 bases at V and 5 bases at J, leaving 15 bases unmatched. This CDR3 has 16 residues. CDR3 in amino acids: CASSLNPGQSLTEAFF. The CDR3 DNA follows: TGTGCCAGCAGCCTTAATCCGGGACAGAGTCTGACTGAAGCTTTCTTT.

The gene calls are TRBV7-3 and TRBJ1-1; no clear D gene. Germline V gene lookup returns CDR1 SGHTA and CDR2 FQGTGA. V shed 5 bases and J shed 2 bases, with 12 bases lying between them. The length of the CDR3 is 14 residues. CDR3 sequence reads: CASSVGSQNTEAFF. The CDR3 nucleotides are TGTGCCAGCAGCGTCGGGTCCCAAAACACTGAAGCTTTCTTT.

This rearrangement joins TRBV5-5 to TRBJ2-3; 10 bases match TRBD2. Germline V gene data show CDR1 as SGHKS and CDR2 as YYEKEE (reference sequence). Trimming at V came to 1 base and at J to 5 bases, leaving 10 bases not matched to a gene. This CDR3 contains 17 residues. The CDR3 spells CASSLLPGTSEGDTQYF. CDR3 nucleotide sequence: TGTGCCAGCAGCTTGCTTCCCGGGACTAGCGAGGGAGATACGCAGTATTTT.

J is TRBJ1-2 and V is TRBV11-2; D is perhaps TRBD1 (5 bases). From germline, CDR1 is SGHAT and CDR2 FQNNGV. V was trimmed by 5 bases and J by 4 bases, leaving 14 bases between them. The CDR3 sequence is 14 residues long. CDR3 DNA sequence: TGTGCCAGCAGCGTGGGGCAGGTAGTCTATGGCTACACCTTC. Protein product: CASSVGQVVYGYTF. Based on the CDR3 plus reference TRBV11-2 and TRBJ1-2, the full variable domain is EAGVAQSPRYKIIEKRQSVAFWCNPISGHATLYWYQQILGQGPKLLIQFQNNGVVDDSQLPKDRFSAERLKGVDSTLKIQPAKLEDSAVYLCASSVGQVVYGYTFGSGTRLTVV.

J is TRBJ1-2 and V is TRBV5-6, with D perhaps TRBD1 (5 bases). The V gene lost 2 bases and the J gene lost 6 bases, with 11 bases spanning the gap. The germline gives CDR1 SGHDT, CDR2 YYEEEE. CDR3 size: 13 residues. The CDR3 loop is CASSFRGTDGYTF. CDR3 coding DNA: TGTGCCAGCAGCTTCCGGGGGACCGATGGCTACACCTTC.

This clone was seen a single time. The CDR3 here is CASSRRDRGTLYEQYF. The CDR3 nucleotides read TGTGCCAGCAGTCGGAGGGACAGGGGCACCCTCTACGAGCAGTACTTC. The chain uses TRBV6-6 and TRBJ2-7, with 10 bases aligning to TRBD1. Germline V gives CDR1 MNHNY, CDR2 SVGAGI (reference sequence). Germline trimming cut 5 bases from V and 3 bases from J; bases unmatched to any gene: 10. This CDR3 is built from 16 residues.

This clone was seen a few times. The V gene is TRBV9, the J gene TRBJ2-3; possibly TRBD2 for D (5 bases). Germline lookup yields CDR1 SGDLS and CDR2 YYNGEE. V lost 0 bases and J lost 5, with 13 bases in between. The CDR3 has 15 residues. CDR3 DNA sequence: TGTGCCAGCAGCGTAGGAGGGCAGCCCGAAGATACGCAGTATTTT. Translation gives CASSVGGQPEDTQYF.

This chain joins TRBV29-1 and TRBJ2-3; perhaps TRBD1 as D (6 bases). This CDR3 has 14 amino acids. CDR1 is SQVTM, CDR2 ANQGSEA, per germline. The V end was cut by 5 bases, the J end by 0 bases, with 12 bases between. CDR3 sequence reads: CSVRYGTSTDTQYF. The CDR3 DNA is TGCAGCGTTCGCTACGGGACAAGCACAGATACGCAGTATTTT.

The rearrangement joins TRBV7-2 to TRBJ2-2; 9 bases map to TRBD1. V shed 6 bases, J shed 8 bases, and the junction held 10 bases outside the gene matches. The CDR3 contains 15 residues. Germline CDR1 SGHTA, CDR2 FQGNSA. The DNA of the CDR3 is TGTGCCAGCAGTCCCGGGACAGGGAGGTGGGGGGAGCTGTTTTTT. Translation gives CASSPGTGRWGELFF.

The chain uses TRBV5-6 and TRBJ2-1, with D possibly matching TRBD1 (6 bases). Trimming removed 1 base from V and 9 bases from J, with 17 bases in between. In germline, CDR1 is SGHDT, CDR2 YYEEEE. This CDR3 contains 15 residues. The CDR3 DNA reads as TGTGCCAGCAGCTTGATGGGGGCCTACAATGGTGAGCAGTTCTTC. It yields the protein CASSLMGAYNGEQFF.

The rearrangement links TRBV2 to TRBJ1-5, with TRBD1 identical over 7 bases. The CDR3 is 15 residues long. With 6 bases clipped from V and 2 bases from J, the junction kept 7 bases outside the gene matches. Germline V CDR1 and CDR2: SNHLY, FYNNEI. The CDR3, as DNA: TGTGCCAGCAGGTCAACAGGGGTTGGCAATCAGCCCCAGCATTTT. Encoded protein: CASRSTGVGNQPQHF.

This clone was observed once. J is TRBJ1-5 and V is TRBV5-4; weak D call: TRBD1 (5 bases). The CDR3 has 15 residues. CDR1 and CDR2 (germline): SGHNT, YYREEE (reference sequence). The V end was cut by 4 bases, the J end by 7 bases, with 18 bases between. Here the CDR3 reads CASSPDGTSPQPQHF. The CDR3, as DNA: TGTGCCAGCAGCCCCGACGGGACTTCGCCGCAGCCCCAGCATTTT.

The chain links TRBV5-1 to TRBJ2-1; TRBD1 might be the D (5 bases). The CDR3 loop spans 14 amino acids. In germline, CDR1 is SGHRS, CDR2 YFSETQ. V was clipped by 7 bases and J by 1 base, with 12 bases between them. The CDR3 here is CASATDKSYNEQFF. The CDR3, as DNA: TGCGCCAGCGCGACAGACAAATCCTACAATGAGCAGTTCTTC.

This clone was found a few times. The V call is TRBV6-5, the J call TRBJ1-6, with 8 bases matching TRBD1. The CDR3 runs 15 residues. Germline lookup yields CDR1 MNHEY and CDR2 SVGAGI. The V gene end was trimmed by 6 bases and the J gene end by 7 bases; junction bases not matched to a gene: 8. The CDR3 DNA sequence: TGTGCCAGCAGGACGGACAGGGAGGGAAATTCACCCCTCCACTTT. This sequence encodes CASRTDREGNSPLHF.

The chain is built from TRBV2 and TRBJ1-2; 11 bases match TRBD1. This CDR3 is 16 amino acids long. Germline trimming cut 7 bases from V and 3 bases from J; bases unmatched to any gene: 10. CDR1 SNHLY and CDR2 FYNNEI come from the germline V gene. The chain's CDR3 is CASTRDRGIVDYGYTF. The CDR3 nucleotides are TGTGCCAGCACGAGGGACAGGGGGATCGTAGACTATGGCTACACCTTC.

V is TRBV7-9 and J is TRBJ2-3, with D tentatively TRBD1 (5 bases). This CDR3 spans 14 amino acids. Germline assignment: CDR1 SEHNR and CDR2 FQNEAQ (reference sequence). Trimming took 4 bases from V and 0 from J, leaving 8 bases between them. The chain's CDR3 is CASSSRQSTDTQYF. CDR3 nucleotides: TGTGCCAGCAGCTCCCGACAGAGCACAGATACGCAGTATTTT.

V and J are TRBV4-2 and TRBJ2-1; 8 nucleotides line up with TRBD1. Germline values: CDR1 LGHNA, CDR2 YNFKEQ. The CDR3 sequence is 15 residues long. With 1 base clipped from V and 8 bases from J, the junction kept 7 bases outside the gene matches. The CDR3 protein is CASSQGWTGSDEQFF. Here the CDR3 DNA reads TGTGCCAGCAGCCAAGGTTGGACAGGGTCCGATGAGCAGTTCTTC.

This clone was seen just once. V is TRBV5-6 and J is TRBJ2-1; tentative D call: TRBD1 (5 bases). This CDR3 region has 13 residues. CDR1 and CDR2 from the germline V gene are SGHDT and YYEEEE. Trimming removed 1 base from V and 6 bases from J, with 8 bases in between. CDR3 DNA: TGTGCCAGCAGCTTGTTAGGGGTCAATGAGCAGTTCTTC. Translating it yields CASSLLGVNEQFF.

The genes are TRBV28 and TRBJ1-5, with a weak D call TRBD1 (5 bases). V shed 10 bases and J shed 6 bases, with 13 bases lying between them. The CDR3 is 12 amino acids. Germline V CDR1 and CDR2: MDHEN, SYDVKM. The CDR3 nucleotides are TGTGCCACGCGAAGGGGCTTTCAGCCCCAGCATTTT. As protein: CATRRGFQPQHF.

The chain uses TRBV18 and TRBJ1-2; TRBD1 matches at 9 bases. The CDR3 length is 14 residues. Looked up from germline, CDR1 is KGHSH and CDR2 is LQKENI. V shed 8 bases, J shed 5 bases, and the junction held 9 bases outside the gene matches. CDR3 DNA sequence: TGTGCCAGCACGCAGGACAGGGGAGTTTATGGCTACACCTTC. It translates to CASTQDRGVYGYTF.

This sequence joins TRBV30 and TRBJ1-2; D is possibly TRBD1 (5 bases). Looked up from germline, CDR1 is GTSNPN and CDR2 is SVGIG (reference sequence). Trimming cost V 4 bases and J 1 base, with 13 bases left between them. The CDR3 loop spans 14 amino acids. CDR3 coding DNA: TGTGCCTGGAATAGGGCAGGGATTAACTATGGCTACACCTTC. It is translated as CAWNRAGINYGYTF.

The rearrangement joins TRBV18 to TRBJ1-2, with D hard to call. The CDR3 is 12 amino acids. Trimming took 1 base from V and 8 from J, leaving 8 bases between them. CDR1 KGHSH and CDR2 LQKENI come from the germline V gene. In DNA form, the CDR3 reads TGTGCCAGCTCACCACGCGAGGGAGGCTACACCTTC. Translation gives CASSPREGGYTF.

The gene calls are TRBV19 and TRBJ2-3; unclear D gene. V was cut by 4 bases and J by 1 base, with 15 bases left in between. Looked up from germline, CDR1 is LNHDA and CDR2 is SQIVND (reference sequence). This CDR3 has 16 amino acids. This chain's CDR3 is CASSTLRGVGTDTQYF. As DNA, the CDR3 is TGTGCCAGTAGTACCCTGCGAGGTGTGGGCACAGATACGCAGTATTTT.